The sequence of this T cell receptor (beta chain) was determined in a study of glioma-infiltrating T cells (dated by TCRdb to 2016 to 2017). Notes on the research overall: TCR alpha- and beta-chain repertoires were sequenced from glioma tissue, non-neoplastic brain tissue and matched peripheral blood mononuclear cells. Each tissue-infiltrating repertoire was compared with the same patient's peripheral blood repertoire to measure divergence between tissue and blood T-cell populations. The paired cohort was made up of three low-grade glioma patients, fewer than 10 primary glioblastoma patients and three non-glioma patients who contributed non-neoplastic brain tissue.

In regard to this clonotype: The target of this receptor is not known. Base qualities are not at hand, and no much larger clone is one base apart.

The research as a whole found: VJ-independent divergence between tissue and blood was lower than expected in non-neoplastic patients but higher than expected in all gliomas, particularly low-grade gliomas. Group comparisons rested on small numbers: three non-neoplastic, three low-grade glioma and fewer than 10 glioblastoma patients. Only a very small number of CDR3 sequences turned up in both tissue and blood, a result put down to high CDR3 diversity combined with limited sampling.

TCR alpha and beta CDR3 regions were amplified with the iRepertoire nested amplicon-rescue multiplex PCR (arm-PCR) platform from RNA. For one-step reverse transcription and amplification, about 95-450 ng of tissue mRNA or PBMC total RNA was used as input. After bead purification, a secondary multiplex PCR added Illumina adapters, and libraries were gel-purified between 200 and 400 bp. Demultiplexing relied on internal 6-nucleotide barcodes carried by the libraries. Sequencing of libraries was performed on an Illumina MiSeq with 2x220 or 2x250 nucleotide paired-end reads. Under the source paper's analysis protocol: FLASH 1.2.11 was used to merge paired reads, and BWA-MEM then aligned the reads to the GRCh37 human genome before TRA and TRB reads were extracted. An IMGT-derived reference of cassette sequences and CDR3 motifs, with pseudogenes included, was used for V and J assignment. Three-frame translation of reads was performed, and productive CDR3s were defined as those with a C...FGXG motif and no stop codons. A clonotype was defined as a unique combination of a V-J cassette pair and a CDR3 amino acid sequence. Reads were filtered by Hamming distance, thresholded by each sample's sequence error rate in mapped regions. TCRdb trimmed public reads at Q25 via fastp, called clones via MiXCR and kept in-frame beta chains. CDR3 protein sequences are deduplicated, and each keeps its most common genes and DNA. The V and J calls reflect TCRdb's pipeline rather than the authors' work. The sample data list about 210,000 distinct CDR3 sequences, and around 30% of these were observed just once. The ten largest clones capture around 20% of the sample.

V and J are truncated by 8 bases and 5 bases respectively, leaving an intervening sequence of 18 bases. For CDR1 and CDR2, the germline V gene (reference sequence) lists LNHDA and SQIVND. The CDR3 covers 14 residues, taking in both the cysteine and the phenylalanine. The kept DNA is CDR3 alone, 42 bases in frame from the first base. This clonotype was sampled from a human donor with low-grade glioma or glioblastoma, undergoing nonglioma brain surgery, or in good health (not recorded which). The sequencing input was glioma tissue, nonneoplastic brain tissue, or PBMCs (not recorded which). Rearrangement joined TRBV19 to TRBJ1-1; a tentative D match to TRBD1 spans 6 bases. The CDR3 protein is CASSRAGEGTEAFF. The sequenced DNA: TGTGCCAGTTCCCGGGCAGGGGAAGGGACTGAAGCTTTCTTT. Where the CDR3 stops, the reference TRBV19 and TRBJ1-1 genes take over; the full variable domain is DGGITQSPKYLFRKEGQNVTLSCEQNLNHDAMYWYRQDPGQGLRLIYYSQIVNDFQKGDIAEGYSVSREKKESFPLTVTSAQKNPTAFYLCASSRAGEGTEAFFGQGTRLTVV.